These 25 T cell receptor beta chains came from one sample sequenced in a study of T cells expressing NK-cell markers. Each CDR3 protein gets one entry in TCRdb, which reprocessed the 5' RACE reads and gives no DNA. Its clone listing holds about 300,000 distinct CDR3 sequences. The sample consisted of blood T cells: a sorted CD56 or NKG2C T cell subset, CD4+ or CD8+ T cells, or bulk PBMC T cells (not recorded which). The receptors stem from a woman between 18 and 75 years old in good health.

V gene TRBV27 combines with J gene TRBJ2-6. This CDR3 region has 15 residues. The germline CDR1 and CDR2 sequences are MNHEY and SMNVEV (reference sequence). CDR3 residues: CASSLMQSGANVLTF.

The V call is TRBV6-1, the J call TRBJ2-2. This CDR3 is 14 amino acids long. Germline CDR1 reads MNHNS; CDR2 reads SASEGT. CDR3 region: CASKGLTNTGELFF.

This rearrangement joins TRBV20-1 to TRBJ2-5. Germline V gene data show CDR1 as DFQATT and CDR2 as SNEGSKA (reference sequence). This CDR3 has 13 residues. The CDR3 reads CSASHGQQETQYF.

The chain combines TRBV12-3 or TRBV12-4 with TRBJ1-5. The CDR3 is 16 residues long. The CDR3 spells CASSLTKAKGNQPQHF.

The V and J genes are TRBV6-1 and TRBJ1-5; the TCRdb D gene call, TRBD1, has no DNA to confirm it. There are 18 residues in the CDR3. Germline V gene data show CDR1 as MNHNS and CDR2 as SASEGT. Here the CDR3 reads CASSPTGGGRHSNQPQHF.

J is TRBJ1-2 and V is TRBV4-3; TCRdb gives TRBD1 as the D gene, but with no DNA this cannot be confirmed. Germline V CDR1 and CDR2: LGHNA, YSLEER. The length of the CDR3 is 15 residues. The CDR3 sequence is CASSQEPGHNYGYTF.

The chain uses TRBV12-3 or TRBV12-4 and TRBJ1-2; TCRdb picks TRBD1, but there is no DNA to check that call. The CDR3 runs to 14 residues. The CDR3 spells CASSNRWGPYGYTF.

J is TRBJ2-2 and V is TRBV25-1. Germline V gene lookup returns CDR1 MGHDK and CDR2 SYGVNS. The CDR3 has 11 amino acids. This CDR3 reads CASVGTGELFF.

This rearrangement joins TRBV7-2 to TRBJ2-7; the D gene TCRdb calls, TRBD1, cannot be checked with no DNA. CDR1 and CDR2 from the germline V gene are SGHTA and FQGNSA. The CDR3 is made up of 15 amino acids. The CDR3 protein is CASSKRTGEGYEQYF. Variable domain in full (rest from reference TRBV7-2 and TRBJ2-7): GAGVSQSPSNKVTEKGKDVELRCDPISGHTALYWYRQSLGQGLEFLIYFQGNSAPDKSGLPSDRFSAERTGGSVSTLTIQRTQQEDSAVYLCASSKRTGEGYEQYFGPGTRLTVT.

This chain joins TRBV20-1 and TRBJ2-3; no DNA is available, so the TRBD2 call from TCRdb remains unchecked. CDR3 length: 15 amino acids. Germline lookup yields CDR1 DFQATT and CDR2 SNEGSKA (reference sequence). The CDR3 loop is CSARRSGGPTDTQYF.

J is TRBJ2-5 and V is TRBV5-4; TCRdb picks TRBD1, but there is no DNA to check that call. Per the germline V gene, CDR1 is SGHNT and CDR2 is YYREEE (reference sequence). The length of the CDR3 is 14 residues. CDR3 in amino acids: CASSLAGAVETQYF.

The rearrangement joins TRBV2 to TRBJ2-7; TCRdb reports TRBD1, a call that lacks DNA to check it against. Germline V CDR1 and CDR2: SNHLY, FYNNEI. The CDR3 runs to 17 residues. CDR3 sequence: CASSERGVQGGSYEQYF.

The J gene is TRBJ1-1, the V gene TRBV4-1. Germline CDR1 reads MGHRA; CDR2 reads YSYEKL. The CDR3 length is 17 residues. Here the CDR3 reads CASSQDSRQRGNTEAFF.

The rearrangement links TRBV20-1 to TRBJ2-2; absent DNA, TCRdb's TRBD1 call cannot be checked. Germline assignment: CDR1 DFQATT and CDR2 SNEGSKA (reference sequence). The CDR3 loop spans 14 amino acids. The CDR3 protein is CSAEGQGANGELFF.

The chain uses TRBV5-4 and TRBJ2-7. Germline values: CDR1 SGHNT, CDR2 YYREEE (reference sequence). This CDR3 has 14 residues. The CDR3 reads CASSFGDSFYEQYF.

The genes are TRBV14 and TRBJ1-1; TCRdb's assignment of TRBD1 cannot be checked, as there is no DNA. The CDR3 consists of 16 residues. Germline V CDR1 and CDR2: SGHDN, FVKESK. Here the CDR3 reads CASSQDRGPMNTEAFF.

The chain employs TRBV11-2 and TRBJ2-2. CDR1 and CDR2 from the germline V gene are SGHAT and FQNNGV. The CDR3 length is 16 residues. CDR3 sequence: CASSLDSKANTGELFF.

This chain connects TRBV12-3 or TRBV12-4 to TRBJ1-1. The CDR3 contains 14 residues. CDR3 region: CASSWGTSNTEAFF.

The rearrangement uses TRBV12-3 or TRBV12-4 and TRBJ1-1; there is no DNA to check the TCRdb D call of TRBD1. The CDR3 spans 13 residues. The CDR3: CASSRGQGRPAFF.

The V and J genes are TRBV10-2 and TRBJ2-1; the D call from TCRdb, TRBD1, cannot be confirmed without DNA. CDR1 and CDR2 (germline): WSHSY, SAAADI. The CDR3 runs to 14 residues. Here the CDR3 reads CAGNPGGEPNEQFF.

The chain couples TRBV7-2 to TRBJ2-1; the TRBD2 assignment by TCRdb is unverifiable without DNA. Per the germline V gene, CDR1 is SGHTA and CDR2 is FQGNSA. The CDR3 is 16 amino acids. This CDR3 is CASSQKTGLGNNEQFF.

The gene calls are TRBV3-1 and TRBJ2-4; TCRdb outputs TRBD1, but without DNA this stays unchecked. CDR1 LGHDT and CDR2 YNNKEL come from the germline V gene (reference sequence). There are 11 residues in the CDR3. CDR3 region: CASSQTGIQYF.

This chain links TRBV6-1 with TRBJ2-7; the TCRdb call, TRBD2, lacks DNA for checking. The CDR3 sequence is 15 residues long. Per the germline V gene, CDR1 is MNHNS and CDR2 is SASEGT. The CDR3 loop is CASSPLTSGSYEQYF.

The V call is TRBV12-3 or TRBV12-4, the J call TRBJ1-1. This CDR3 comprises 13 residues. The CDR3 is CASSSELNTEAFF.

The CDR3 sequence: CASSTPGTERGYTF. The chain joins TRBV5-4 to TRBJ1-2; TCRdb's assignment of TRBD1 cannot be checked, as there is no DNA. The CDR3 loop spans 14 amino acids. Germline V lookup: CDR1 SGHNT, CDR2 YYREEE (reference sequence).